This TCR beta chain originates from a study of blood T cells in healthy people across ages. This clonotype was recorded a few times. CDR3 length: 15 residues. V lost 7 bases to trimming and J lost 0 bases, with 14 bases between them. The use of a sample-barcoded 5' primer and a J-beta primer mix characterized a second PCR of roughly 6 to 11 cycles. TCRdb re-analysed the 5' RACE reads in MiXCR, keeping a single row per CDR3 protein. Of 800,000 to 950,000 distinct CDR3 sequences listed, about 48% were seen once; the top ten hold 10% to 15%. The sample was blood. V is TRBV12-3 or TRBV12-4 and J is TRBJ2-3, with D possibly being TRBD1 or TRBD2 (6 bases each). The source is a man younger than 40 in good health. CDR3 in amino acids: CASTQGTASTDTQYF. The CDR3 DNA is TGTGCCAGCACCCAGGGGACTGCTAGCACAGATACGCAGTATTTT.